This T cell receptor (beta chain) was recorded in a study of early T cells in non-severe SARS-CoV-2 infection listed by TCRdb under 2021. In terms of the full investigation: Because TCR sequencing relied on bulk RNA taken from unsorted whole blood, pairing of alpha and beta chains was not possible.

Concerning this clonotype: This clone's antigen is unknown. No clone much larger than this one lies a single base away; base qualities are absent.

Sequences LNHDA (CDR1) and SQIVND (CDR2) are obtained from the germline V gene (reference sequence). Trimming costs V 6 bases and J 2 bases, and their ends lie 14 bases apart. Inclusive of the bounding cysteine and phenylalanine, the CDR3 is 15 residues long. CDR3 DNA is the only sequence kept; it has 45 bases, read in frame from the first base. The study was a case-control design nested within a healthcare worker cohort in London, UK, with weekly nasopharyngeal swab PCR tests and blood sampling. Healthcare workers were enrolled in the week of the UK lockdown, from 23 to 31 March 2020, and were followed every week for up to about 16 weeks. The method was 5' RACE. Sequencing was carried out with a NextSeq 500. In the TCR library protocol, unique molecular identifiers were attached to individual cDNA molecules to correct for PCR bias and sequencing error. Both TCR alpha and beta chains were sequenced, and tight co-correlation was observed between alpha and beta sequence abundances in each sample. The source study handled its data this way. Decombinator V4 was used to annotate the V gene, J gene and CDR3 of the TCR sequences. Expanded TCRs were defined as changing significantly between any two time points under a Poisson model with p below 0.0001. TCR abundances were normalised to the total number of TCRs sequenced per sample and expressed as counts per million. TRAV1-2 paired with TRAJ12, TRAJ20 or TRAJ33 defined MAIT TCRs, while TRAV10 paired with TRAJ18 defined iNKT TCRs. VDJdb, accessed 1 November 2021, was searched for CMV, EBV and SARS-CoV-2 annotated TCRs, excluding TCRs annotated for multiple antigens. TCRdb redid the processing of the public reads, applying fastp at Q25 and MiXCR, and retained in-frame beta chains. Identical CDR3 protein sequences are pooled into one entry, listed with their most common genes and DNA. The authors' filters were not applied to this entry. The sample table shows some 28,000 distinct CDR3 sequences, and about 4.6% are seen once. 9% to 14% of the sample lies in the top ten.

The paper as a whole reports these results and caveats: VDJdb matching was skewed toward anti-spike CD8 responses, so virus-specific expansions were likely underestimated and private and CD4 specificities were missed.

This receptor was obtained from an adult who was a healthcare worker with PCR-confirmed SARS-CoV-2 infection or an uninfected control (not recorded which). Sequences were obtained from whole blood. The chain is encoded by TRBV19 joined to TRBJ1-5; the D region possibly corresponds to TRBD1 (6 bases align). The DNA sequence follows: TGTGCCAGTAGAGGGAACCCAGGGGGCAATCAGCCCCAGCATTTT. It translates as CASRGNPGGNQPQHF.